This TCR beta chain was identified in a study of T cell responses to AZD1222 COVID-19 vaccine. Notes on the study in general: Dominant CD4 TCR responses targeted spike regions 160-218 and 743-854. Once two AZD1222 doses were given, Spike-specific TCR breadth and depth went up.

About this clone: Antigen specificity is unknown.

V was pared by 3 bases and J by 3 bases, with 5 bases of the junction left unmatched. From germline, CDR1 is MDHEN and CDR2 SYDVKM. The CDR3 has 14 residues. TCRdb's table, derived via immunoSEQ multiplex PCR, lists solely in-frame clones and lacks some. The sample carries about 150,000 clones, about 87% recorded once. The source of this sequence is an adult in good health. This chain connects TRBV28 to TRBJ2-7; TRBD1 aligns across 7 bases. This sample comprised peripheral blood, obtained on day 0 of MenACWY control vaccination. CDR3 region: CASSLGTARYEQYF. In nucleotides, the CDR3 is TGTGCCAGCAGTTTGGGGACAGCGCGCTACGAGCAGTACTTC. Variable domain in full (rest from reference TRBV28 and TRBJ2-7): DVKVTQSSRYLVKRTGEKVFLECVQDMDHENMFWYRQDPGLGLRLIYFSYDVKMKEKGDIPEGYSVSREKKERFSLILESASTNQTSMYLCASSLGTARYEQYFGPGTRLTVT.